This T cell receptor (beta chain) was captured by sequencing in a study of CD8 T cells in Susac syndrome. From blood CD8+ and CD4+ T cells, the TCR beta chain was sequenced. The RNA input was 0.5 to 1 ug, and it was reverse transcribed with random hexamers. Amplification of TCR beta CDR3 spanned 54 Vbeta and 13 Jbeta via immunoSEQ multiplex PCR. Using its own MiXCR run on the immunoSEQ multiplex PCR reads, TCRdb lists one record per CDR3 protein. The table includes roughly 150,000 distinct CDR3 sequences, 94% detected once. The germline gives CDR1 SGHRS, CDR2 YFSETQ. The CDR3 contains 13 residues. Trimming took 7 bases from V and 0 from J, leaving 11 bases between them.

The sequenced sample consisted of CD8+ T cells from PBMCs. The chain joins TRBV5-1 to TRBJ2-7, with D perhaps TRBD1 or TRBD2 (5 bases each). The sequence was collected from a human donor with multiple sclerosis. DNA for the CDR3: TGCGCCAGCCGAGGGACGGACTCCTACGAGCAGTACTTC. The encoded protein is CASRGTDSYEQYF.